The 9 T cell receptor beta chains given below trace back to one sample, sequenced in a study of technical replicates of blood from a few donors. Clones were sequenced by immunoSEQ multiplex PCR, and TCRdb holds only the in-frame ones, with some missing. The sample lists fewer than 60,000 clones, roughly 92% occurring once. Sequences were obtained from PBMCs. These receptors were collected from a human donor in good health. Some clones in this sample may be carry-over from other donors' samples.

The chain recombines TRBV5-6 with TRBJ2-2, with D unresolved. This CDR3 spans 12 amino acids. The germline gives CDR1 SGHDT, CDR2 YYEEEE. V was cut by 4 bases and J by 4 bases, with 5 bases left in between. In nucleotides, the CDR3 is TGTGCCAGCAGCCTTATCACCGGGGAGCTGTTTTTT. Translating gives CASSLITGELFF.

The chain has TRBV6-1 and TRBJ2-7; D perhaps matches TRBD1 (6 bases). The CDR3 loop spans 14 amino acids. Trimming removed 10 bases from V and 3 bases from J, with 19 bases in between. Germline V gene lookup returns CDR1 MNHNS and CDR2 SASEGT. The CDR3 nucleotides are TGTGCCACTGGCATCCGGGACAAGGACTACGAGCAGTACTTC. It is translated as CATGIRDKDYEQYF.

Turning to this clone: At one boundary the junction diverges from the germline segment, which might be a read error. The chain joins TRBV4-3 to TRBJ2-7; 7 bases align to TRBD1. Germline values: CDR1 LGHNA, CDR2 YSLEER. The CDR3 sequence is 15 residues long. The CDR3 bases are TGCGCCAGCAGCGAAGACAGGGAAAGCTCCTACGAGCAGTACTTC. It yields the protein CASSEDRESSYEQYF.

This chain connects TRBV30 to TRBJ1-1, with unresolved D. Germline V CDR1 and CDR2: GTSNPN, SVGIG (reference sequence). CDR3 length: 13 amino acids. Trimming stripped 1 base from V and 0 bases from J, with 6 bases between. CDR3 in amino acids: CAWSAFMNTEAFF. As DNA, the CDR3 is TGTGCCTGGAGTGCCTTTATGAACACTGAAGCTTTCTTT.

The chain uses TRBV7-9 and TRBJ2-5, with TRBD2 matching over 8 bases. In germline, CDR1 is SEHNR, CDR2 FQNEAQ (reference sequence). The V segment lost 7 bases and the J segment 1 base; nucleotides outside the gene matches: 8. This CDR3 comprises 15 residues. CDR3 loop: CASTPGSGGQETQYF. CDR3 sequence (DNA): TGTGCCAGCACCCCGGGGAGCGGGGGCCAAGAGACCCAGTACTTC.

The J gene is TRBJ2-5, the V gene TRBV9, with a weak D call TRBD2 (6 bases). Germline lookup yields CDR1 SGDLS and CDR2 YYNGEE. The CDR3 length is 14 residues. Trimming left V 3 bases short and J 5 bases short, with 14 bases between. CDR3 bases: TGTGCCAGCAGCGGGGGCGGGGATGGGGAGACCCAGTACTTC. Its translation is CASSGGGDGETQYF.

The chain couples TRBV7-9 to TRBJ2-1; TRBD1 agrees at 8 bases. This CDR3 contains 15 residues. Germline V gene data show CDR1 as SEHNR and CDR2 as FQNEAQ (reference sequence). V was clipped by 6 bases and J by 1 base; unmatched bases: 5. The CDR3 nucleotides read TGTGCCAGCAGTTTTAACAGGGGGTCCTACAATGAGCAGTTCTTC. Translated: CASSFNRGSYNEQFF. Together with reference TRBV7-9 and TRBJ2-1, the CDR3 gives the full variable domain: DTGVSQNPRHKITKRGQNVTFRCDPISEHNRLYWYRQTLGQGPEFLTYFQNEAQLEKSRLLSDRFSAERPKGSFSTLEIQRTEQGDSAMYLCASSFNRGSYNEQFFGPGTRLTVL.

This chain uses TRBV7-2 with TRBJ2-7; 8 nucleotides agree with TRBD2. Trimming took 1 base from V and 6 from J; bases not matched to a gene: 17. The CDR3 has 18 amino acids. The V gene's germline CDR1 is SGHTA and CDR2 FQGNSA. The DNA of the CDR3 is TGTGCCAGCAGCTTAGTATACGATACTAGCGGAAGGAGAGGCGAGCAGTACTTC. Translating it yields CASSLVYDTSGRRGEQYF.

The gene calls are TRBV5-1 and TRBJ1-5, with D unresolved. Germline lookup yields CDR1 SGHRS and CDR2 YFSETQ. V was clipped by 0 bases and J by 5 bases, with 12 bases between them. This CDR3 spans 15 amino acids. The CDR3 DNA is TGCGCCAGCAGCTTGGCGGGAGTGGGTCATCAGCCCCAGCATTTT. Protein: CASSLAGVGHQPQHF.